This entry concerns a single T cell receptor (beta chain). Its antigen is still unknown. Base quality data are lacking; no much larger clone is found one base away. The sample belongs to a study of T cells in Graves' hyperthyroidism and ophthalmopathy (dated by TCRdb to the late 2010s). For the study in its entirety: A discovery cohort of around 100 patients, 43 with Graves' ophthalmopathy and approximately 57 with stable Graves' hyperthyroidism, was used to find distinguishing TCR V-J signatures. Prospective prediction of ophthalmopathy was tested in an independent validation cohort consisting of 18 to 20 hyperthyroidism patients and more than 15 patients who later progressed to ophthalmopathy. The 90 to 100 discovery patients were randomly split 7:3 into training and test sets. In more than 5 Graves' hyperthyroidism patients, the study also compared T-cell repertoires from thyroid tissue with T-cell repertoires from blood. Following sampling, methimazole starting at 30 mg daily was given to hyperthyroidism patients, and high-dose intravenous methylprednisolone was given to ophthalmopathy patients. The paper reports TCR Vbeta CDR3 sequencing of about 140 peripheral blood samples: around 41 ophthalmopathy, 75 to 80 hyperthyroidism and around 17 progressor patients.

Stable Graves' hyperthyroidism was defined as the absence of progression to ophthalmopathy over 18 months of follow-up. Hyperthyroidism patients were newly diagnosed, had a disease duration of under 2 months, and were aged 18 to 65 years. The study excluded patients with uncontrolled infections, other autoimmune diseases, pregnancy or lactation. Diagnoses relied on clinical symptoms, serum thyroxine and TRAb, thyroid ultrasound and orbital computed tomography. Total RNA was extracted using Trizol reagent, and RNA quality was assessed on an Agilent 2100 Bioanalyzer. The CDR3 covers 12 residues, taking in both the cysteine and the phenylalanine. The read is trimmed to its CDR3 DNA, 36 bases read in frame from base 1. A distance of 11 bases separates the germline ends of V and J, which lose 5 bases and 7 bases respectively. Summary of the overall study and its limitations: During validation, the model predicted progression to ophthalmopathy a median of approximately six months ahead of onset, with approximately 70% sensitivity and 72.22% specificity. A 13 V-J signature model separated ophthalmopathy from stable hyperthyroidism, with around 90% sensitivity and roughly 84% specificity in cross-validation and 80%/75% in testing. Sample size was not statistically predetermined, and investigators were not blinded to group allocation. Most expanded thyroid clonotypes (frequency above 0.001) were also detected in blood, suggesting blood repertoires may reflect thyroid immune responses.

The TCR beta CDR3 regions were amplified from the RNA transcripts. The TCR CDR3 was subjected to a first round of RT-PCR using the HTBI primer set and the Qiagen OneStep RT-PCR kit. A second multiplex PCR round built the libraries, followed by size selection and purification. Sequencing of the libraries was done on an Illumina HiSeq2000 using paired-end 100 bp reads. For the original study's pipeline: SOAPnuke was used to process the raw data, with reads discarded if the reads contained adapters or uncalled bases, had a mean Phred below 15, or lacked an exact constant-primer or identifier match. High-quality paired reads were merged with COPE v1.2.5, and unique nucleotide sequences were defined as clonotypes. MiTCR v1.1 was used to align clonotypes to the IMGT TRBV, TRBD and TRBJ reference segments. Only V-J combinations with frequency above 0.0001, covering 99% to 99.2% of repertoires, were analysed. A TCS score was defined as the ratio between F50 (clonal expansion) and ExV (chaos), using BLOSUM62-based TCRdist between CDR3 peptides within each V-J. Welch's t-statistics and random forest reduced several hundred V-J features to about 12, which were used in a naive Bayes classifier (R e1071). The Morisita-Horn index was used to measure how similar the thyroid and blood repertoires were. Clones were called with MiXCR by TCRdb after fastp trimmed the public reads at Q25, and only in-frame beta chains were retained. Rows matching on CDR3 protein sequence are summarized as one entry with the most common DNA and genes. TCRdb's processing, not the study's, gives the V and J calls here. This sample comprises about 580,000 distinct CDR3 sequences, roughly 46% of them detected only once. The ten largest account for around 7.7% of the sample.

This receptor chain uses TRBV12-3 or TRBV12-4 and TRBJ1-2, with no D gene named confidently. The specimen sequenced was peripheral blood or thyroid tissue (not recorded which). This sequence was found in a woman aged 18-29 years with Graves' hyperthyroidism. The sequenced DNA is TGTGCCAGCAGTGATCCGGGCCCTGGCTACACCTTC. Translated, this is CASSDPGPGYTF.